These 18 T cell receptor beta chains originate from one sample sequenced in a study of OX40 agonist ivuxolimab in advanced cancers. Clones were sequenced by immunoSEQ multiplex PCR, and TCRdb holds only the in-frame ones, with some missing. The sample records tens of thousands of clones, roughly 84% being singletons. Sequencing used CD4+ or CD8+ T cells sorted from blood, obtained in a trial of the OX40 agonist ivuxolimab. These receptors all stem from an adult with an advanced solid tumor such as melanoma, head and neck, liver or kidney cancer.

The chain carries TRBV28 and TRBJ2-2; TRBD1 matches 8 bases. V shed 5 bases and J 4 bases; nucleotides not matched to a gene: 9. Germline V gene data show CDR1 as MDHEN and CDR2 as SYDVKM. CDR3 length: 16 residues. CDR3 DNA: TGTGCCAGCAGTCTACCGGGACAGGAAGCCACCGGGGAGCTGTTTTTT. It yields the protein CASSLPGQEATGELFF.

The rearrangement joins TRBV10-1 to TRBJ2-5; 8 nucleotides line up with TRBD1. Per germline, CDR1 WNHNN and CDR2 SYGVQD (reference sequence). The CDR3 has 15 residues. The V and J ends lost 8 bases and 2 bases, in that order; junction bases with no gene match: 10. The CDR3 nucleotides are TGCGCCAGCGGACAGGGAATAGGGCGGCAAGAGACCCAGTACTTC. Its protein product is CASGQGIGRQETQYF.

This chain links TRBV9 with TRBJ1-1, with a tentative D call TRBD1 (6 bases). The CDR3 has 15 residues. The V end was cut by 0 bases, the J end by 1 base, with 10 bases between. CDR1 is SGDLS and CDR2 is YYNGEE in the germline V gene. CDR3 sequence: CASSVGRTENTEAFF. In DNA form, the CDR3 reads TGTGCCAGCAGCGTAGGGCGGACAGAGAACACTGAAGCTTTCTTT.

The J gene is TRBJ1-1, the V gene TRBV10-3; D not resolved. The CDR3 is 13 residues long. Per the germline V gene, CDR1 is ENHRY and CDR2 is SYGVKD. V lost 10 bases and J 3 bases, leaving 15 bases between the germline ends. DNA of the CDR3: TGTGCCACCTGGACGGAAAGGCACACTGAAGCTTTCTTT. Protein sequence: CATWTERHTEAFF.

The V gene is TRBV6-5, the J gene TRBJ1-6, with TRBD1 matching 8 bases. This CDR3 region has 15 residues. With 5 bases clipped from V and 7 bases from J, the junction kept 7 bases outside the gene matches. CDR1 is MNHEY, CDR2 SVGAGI, per germline. CDR3 bases: TGTGCCAGCAGTAATGGACAGGGAGGGAATTCACCCCTCCACTTT. This codes for CASSNGQGGNSPLHF.

The gene calls are TRBV19 and TRBJ1-5; D is unclear. CDR3 length: 15 residues. Germline CDR1 LNHDA, CDR2 SQIVND (reference sequence). Trimming took 5 bases from V and 2 from J, leaving 13 bases between them. The CDR3: CASSRFLVGNQPQHF. In DNA form, the CDR3 reads TGTGCCAGTAGTCGGTTTCTAGTAGGCAATCAGCCCCAGCATTTT.

The chain combines TRBV19 with TRBJ2-2; D gene ambiguous. The V gene lost 6 bases and the J gene lost 3 bases, with 14 bases spanning the gap. Germline V lookup: CDR1 LNHDA, CDR2 SQIVND (reference sequence). The CDR3 contains 15 residues. CDR3 in DNA: TGTGCCAGTAGGGAAGGCGGCTTCGACACCGGGGAGCTGTTTTTT. The encoded protein is CASREGGFDTGELFF.

The rearrangement joins TRBV9 to TRBJ2-1; 7 bases map to TRBD2. J lost 4 bases, V lost 0 bases, and 4 bases had no gene match. The CDR3 is 15 residues long. Germline CDR1 is SGDLS and CDR2 is YYNGEE. The CDR3 DNA is TGTGCCAGCAGCGTAGGGCTAGCGGAGTACAATGAGCAGTTCTTC. Its protein is CASSVGLAEYNEQFF.

The V and J genes are TRBV7-9 and TRBJ2-1; D unresolved. The CDR3 has 15 residues. CDR1 and CDR2 from the germline V gene are SEHNR and FQNEAQ (reference sequence). Between the trimmed V and J ends, which lost 2 bases and 0 bases, there was a span of 8 bases. The chain's CDR3 is CASSLNTYSYNEQFF. In DNA, the CDR3 is TGTGCCAGCAGCTTAAATACCTACTCCTACAATGAGCAGTTCTTC.

V is TRBV5-4 and J is TRBJ2-3, with D possibly matching TRBD1 (6 bases). This CDR3 contains 13 residues. Trimming pared 5 bases from V and 2 bases from J, leaving 9 bases between. Germline CDR1 reads SGHNT; CDR2 reads YYREEE (reference sequence). CDR3 in DNA: TGTGCCAGCAGTGGACAGTTCACAGATACGCAGTATTTT. It specifies CASSGQFTDTQYF.

Points on this clone: In the same sample, other DNA sequences code for this CDR3. The chain combines TRBV6-5 with TRBJ1-1; no firm D call. The CDR3 runs 13 residues. V lost 0 bases and J lost 5, with 7 bases in between. Germline values: CDR1 MNHEY, CDR2 SVGAGI. CDR3 region: CASSYSRGTEAFF. DNA for the CDR3: TGTGCCAGCAGTTACTCAAGAGGGACTGAAGCTTTCTTT.

This chain uses TRBV28 with TRBJ2-3, with a weak D call TRBD2 (6 bases). V dropped 4 bases and J dropped 3 bases, with 14 bases sitting between them. CDR3 length: 15 amino acids. Germline values: CDR1 MDHEN, CDR2 SYDVKM. CDR3 nucleotides: TGTGCCAGCAGTTCAATCCGACGGGGGACAGATACGCAGTATTTT. It translates to CASSSIRRGTDTQYF. The complete variable domain, with remaining parts taken from reference TRBV28 and TRBJ2-3, reads DVKVTQSSRYLVKRTGEKVFLECVQDMDHENMFWYRQDPGLGLRLIYFSYDVKMKEKGDIPEGYSVSREKKERFSLILESASTNQTSMYLCASSSIRRGTDTQYFGPGTRLTVL.

This clone was recorded once. V usage is TRBV7-2 and J usage is TRBJ1-1, with 8 bases identical to TRBD1. The germline V gene encodes CDR1 SGHTA and CDR2 FQGNSA. The J segment lost 1 base and the V segment lost 5 bases, leaving 6 bases of the junction unmatched. This CDR3 region has 15 residues. The CDR3 region has the DNA TGTGCCAGCAGCCTCCCCAGGGGGCGGAACACTGAAGCTTTCTTT. Translation: CASSLPRGRNTEAFF.

The chain has TRBV6-5 and TRBJ1-5; no reliable D call. The CDR3 is made up of 12 amino acids. V shed 8 bases and J shed 1 base, with 6 bases lying between them. The V gene's germline CDR1 is MNHEY and CDR2 SVGAGI. CDR3 loop: CASAPSNQPQHF. Written as DNA, the CDR3 is TGTGCCAGCGCACCGAGCAATCAGCCCCAGCATTTT.

The chain recombines TRBV5-4 with TRBJ2-1; D may be TRBD1 or TRBD2 (5 bases each). Germline V gene lookup returns CDR1 SGHNT and CDR2 YYREEE (reference sequence). This CDR3 region has 14 residues. V lost 4 bases and J 4 bases, leaving 12 bases between the germline ends. CDR3 in amino acids: CASSPRDHYNEQFF. CDR3 nucleotide sequence: TGTGCCAGCAGCCCCCGGGACCATTACAATGAGCAGTTCTTC.

This clone was recorded once. The chain employs TRBV19 and TRBJ2-7; tentatively, D is TRBD2 (5 bases). The CDR3 sequence is 13 residues long. Trimming removed 1 base at V and 6 bases at J, with 10 bases between. CDR1 and CDR2 (germline): LNHDA, SQIVND (reference sequence). The CDR3 DNA is TGTGCCAGTAGTATAGTCGGGGTGGGCGAGCAGTACTTC. It encodes CASSIVGVGEQYF.

This clone was detected only once. The rearrangement links TRBV7-2 to TRBJ2-3; perhaps TRBD2 as D (6 bases). Germline V gene sequence: CDR1 SGHTA, CDR2 FQGNSA. The CDR3 runs 15 residues. V gave up 0 bases and J gave up 0 bases, with 7 bases separating them. CDR3 sequence reads: CASSLAGTSTDTQYF. For the CDR3, the DNA is TGTGCCAGCAGCTTAGCGGGGACTAGCACAGATACGCAGTATTTT. Full variable domain (rest looked up from reference TRBV7-2 and TRBJ2-3): GAGVSQSPSNKVTEKGKDVELRCDPISGHTALYWYRQSLGQGLEFLIYFQGNSAPDKSGLPSDRFSAERTGGSVSTLTIQRTQQEDSAVYLCASSLAGTSTDTQYFGPGTRLTVL.

The V call is TRBV28, the J call TRBJ1-2; TRBD1 agrees at 9 bases. This CDR3 has 16 amino acids. Unmatched junction bases numbered 9, after V lost 5 bases and J lost 2 bases. CDR1 and CDR2 (germline): MDHEN, SYDVKM. The CDR3 DNA reads as TGTGCCAGCAGTCTCGTGGGGACAGGGTTCAACTATGGCTACACCTTC. It specifies CASSLVGTGFNYGYTF.